The rows below give T cell receptor beta chains drawn from one sample of a study of cytomegalovirus exposure and HLA in healthy donors. Clones were read by immunoSEQ multiplex PCR, and TCRdb kept only the in-frame ones, dropping some. Among 150,000 to 200,000 clones listed, 65% to 70% were seen once. The sequencing input was PBMCs. All receptors derive from a man under 40 in good health and CMV-seropositive. Each CDR3 is given with its conserved first and last residue. A D gene is named only where the DNA matches it firmly. Only part of the rows carry a size: once, few, many, or a class if the clone is expanded.

J gene | V gene | D gene | clone size | CDR3 protein | CDR3 DNA
TRBJ2-3 | TRBV7-3 | . | . | CADHRRNTQYF | TGTGCCGATCACAGAAGGAATACGCAGTATTTT
TRBJ2-7 | TRBV15 | . | . | CATSRADGGTYEQYF | TGTGCCACCAGCAGAGCTGATGGAGGGACCTACGAGCAGTACTTC
TRBJ2-6 | TRBV9 | . | . | CASSRDTGANVLTF | TGTGCCAGCAGCCGGGACACTGGGGCCAACGTCCTGACTTTC
TRBJ2-3 | TRBV11-2 | . | . | CASKESGKGTDTQYF | TGTGCCAGCAAGGAGTCGGGGAAGGGCACAGATACGCAGTATTTT
TRBJ2-3 | TRBV11-2 | TRBD2 | few | CASSLSTSGRISDTQYF | TGTGCCAGCAGCTTGTCGACTAGCGGGAGGATATCAGATACGCAGTATTTT
TRBJ1-4 | TRBV5-1 | TRBD1 | . | CASSKGQGATNEKLFF | TGCGCCAGCAGCAAAGGACAGGGGGCAACTAATGAAAAACTGTTTTTT
TRBJ2-2 | TRBV6-4 | TRBD2 | . | CASSSGSTGELFF | TGTGCCAGCAGTAGCGGGAGCACCGGGGAGCTGTTTTTT
TRBJ2-5 | TRBV10-3 | TRBD2 | . | CAISGTSGEETQYF | TGTGCCATCAGTGGCACTAGCGGGGAAGAGACCCAGTACTTC
TRBJ1-1 | TRBV27 | . | . | CASLSTAGTEAFF | TGTGCCAGCCTGAGCACCGCGGGCACTGAAGCTTTCTTT
TRBJ2-7 | TRBV5-8 | . | once | CASSVRQVYEQYF | TGTGCCAGCAGCGTTAGACAGGTATACGAGCAGTACTTC
TRBJ2-1 | TRBV5-1 | TRBD2 | . | CASSEGLAGSWDEQFF | TGCGCCAGCAGCGAAGGACTAGCGGGATCTTGGGATGAGCAGTTCTTC
TRBJ2-1 | TRBV12-5 | . | few | CASLGDLNNEQFF | TGTGCTAGCTTAGGGGATCTCAACAATGAGCAGTTCTTC
TRBJ2-7 | TRBV10-3 | TRBD1 | . | CAISEAGQGYYEQYF | TGTGCCATCAGTGAGGCGGGACAGGGGTACTACGAGCAGTACTTC
TRBJ2-3 | TRBV10-3 | TRBD2 | . | CAISPGLADSTDTQYF | TGTGCCATCAGTCCGGGACTAGCGGATAGCACAGATACGCAGTATTTT
TRBJ2-3 | TRBV5-1 | TRBD2 | . | CASSLPETSGKDTQYF | TGCGCCAGCAGCCTACCGGAGACTAGCGGTAAAGATACGCAGTATTTT
TRBJ2-7 | TRBV7-2 | . | . | CASRSTVSYEQYF | TGTGCCAGCAGATCGACAGTATCCTACGAGCAGTACTTC
TRBJ2-1 | TRBV5-1 | TRBD2 | . | CASSLVALFAGGNNEQFF | TGCGCCAGCAGCTTGGTCGCCCTCTTTGCGGGAGGAAACAATGAGCAGTTCTTC
TRBJ2-7 | TRBV10-1 | TRBD1 | . | CASSEGTGSLEQYF | TGCGCCAGCAGTGAAGGGACAGGGTCATTGGAGCAGTACTTC
TRBJ2-1 | TRBV7-9 | . | . | CASSFPDRKVNEQFF | TGTGCCAGCAGCTTTCCGGACAGAAAGGTAAATGAGCAGTTCTTC
TRBJ2-1 | TRBV10-1 | TRBD1 | . | CASSDGQGIDEQFF | TGCGCCAGCAGTGACGGACAGGGAATCGATGAGCAGTTCTTC
TRBJ2-1 | TRBV27 | . | . | CASSPRVSSYNEQFF | TGTGCCAGCAGTCCCAGGGTTAGCTCCTACAATGAGCAGTTCTTC
TRBJ2-1 | TRBV13 | TRBD2 | . | CASSWGARREGHNEQFF | TGTGCCAGCAGCTGGGGGGCTAGGCGGGAGGGCCACAATGAGCAGTTCTTC
TRBJ1-2 | TRBV5-1 | . | . | CASSLLAGEGYTF | TGCGCCAGCAGCTTGTTGGCAGGGGAGGGCTACACCTTC
TRBJ2-1 | TRBV10-1 | TRBD1 | . | CASSDDRGPPYNEQFF | TGCGCCAGCAGTGACGATAGGGGGCCCCCCTACAATGAGCAGTTCTTC
TRBJ1-5 | TRBV5-8 | . | . | CASSLTGGSNQPQHF | TGTGCCAGCAGCTTGACGGGGGGAAGCAATCAGCCCCAGCATTTT
TRBJ1-2 | TRBV27 | TRBD1 | once | CASSPLGVSTGIRGYTF | TGTGCCAGCAGCCCATTGGGTGTTTCGACAGGGATTCGTGGCTACACCTTC
TRBJ2-1 | TRBV29-1 | . | . | CSAQEGGSYNEQFF | TGCAGCGCACAGGAAGGTGGCTCCTACAATGAGCAGTTCTTC
TRBJ2-3 | TRBV15 | TRBD1 | once | CATIVVRTGGTDTQYF | TGTGCCACCATCGTGGTCCGGACAGGGGGCACAGATACGCAGTATTTT
TRBJ2-5 | TRBV2 | . | . | CASAGNQETQYF | TGTGCCAGTGCAGGGAACCAAGAGACCCAGTACTTC
TRBJ2-5 | TRBV7-9 | . | . | CASSLEGGSGETQYF | TGTGCCAGCAGCTTAGAAGGAGGGTCAGGAGAGACCCAGTACTTC
TRBJ2-5 | TRBV7-3 | . | . | CASSLFGGETQYF | TGTGCCAGCAGCTTATTTGGGGGGGAGACCCAGTACTTC
TRBJ2-3 | TRBV6-6 | . | . | CASRSGGTDTQYF | TGTGCCAGCCGTAGCGGTGGGACAGATACGCAGTATTTT
TRBJ2-7 | TRBV12-5 | . | . | CASGFGGEQYF | TGTGCTAGTGGTTTCGGGGGCGAGCAGTACTTC
TRBJ2-2 | TRBV27 | . | once | CASSRGPGELFF | TGTGCCAGCTCCAGGGGCCCCGGGGAGCTGTTTTTT
TRBJ1-5 | TRBV2 | . | . | CASMNGDSNQPQHF | TGTGCCAGTATGAACGGGGATAGCAATCAGCCCCAGCATTTT
TRBJ1-5 | TRBV9 | TRBD1 | . | CASSVAGQGHQPQHF | TGTGCCAGCAGCGTAGCAGGACAGGGCCATCAGCCCCAGCATTTT